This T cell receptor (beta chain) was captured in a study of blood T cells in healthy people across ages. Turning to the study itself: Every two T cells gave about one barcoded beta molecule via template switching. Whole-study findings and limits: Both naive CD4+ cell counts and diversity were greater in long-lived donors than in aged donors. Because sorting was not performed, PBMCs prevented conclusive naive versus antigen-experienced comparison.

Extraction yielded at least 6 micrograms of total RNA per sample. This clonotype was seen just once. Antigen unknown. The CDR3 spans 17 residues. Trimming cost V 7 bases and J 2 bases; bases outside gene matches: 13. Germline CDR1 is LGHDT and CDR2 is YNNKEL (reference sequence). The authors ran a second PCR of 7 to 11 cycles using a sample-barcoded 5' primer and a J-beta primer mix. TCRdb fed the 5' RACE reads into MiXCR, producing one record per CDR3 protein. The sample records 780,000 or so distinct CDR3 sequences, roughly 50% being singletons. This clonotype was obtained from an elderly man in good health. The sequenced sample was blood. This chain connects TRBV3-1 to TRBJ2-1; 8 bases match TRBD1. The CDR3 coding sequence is TGTGCCAGCACACCGTTAGTCGGGACAGGAGCCTACAATGAGCAGTTCTTC. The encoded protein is CASTPLVGTGAYNEQFF.